One and the same sample provided the 13 T cell receptor beta chains below, sequenced in a study of regulatory T cells in long-lasting Graves disease. Relying on iRepertoire HTBI primers and Arm-PCR of CDR3 regions, the team built TCR beta libraries. TCRdb itself ran the multiplex PCR reads through MiXCR, one entry per CDR3 protein. The table shows roughly 450,000 distinct CDR3 sequences, with around a fifth occurring only once. The time point is: persistent/refractory GD, antithyroid drugs over 5 years with positive TRAb. TCR sequences were obtained from RNA taken from PBMCs. The sequencing here drew on peripheral blood mononuclear cells (PBMCs), taken when the disease was refractory, from a patient treated with antithyroid drugs. The origin of the receptors is a female donor with Graves disease.

Remarks on this clonotype: This may come from a read error, since a much larger clone is one base off. The V and J genes are TRBV28 and TRBJ2-7; TRBD2 might be the D (7 bases). Germline CDR1 MDHEN, CDR2 SYDVKM. This CDR3 comprises 15 residues. The CDR3 region is CATIGGGPPSKEQCF. CDR3 DNA sequence: TGTGCCACCATAGGGGGGGGGCCCCCCTCGAAGGAGCAGTGCTTC.

As concerns this clonotype: A much larger clone sits a single nucleotide away, making a read error possible. The CDR3 carries no conserved terminal phenylalanine or tryptophan, so it likely arises from a read error. The limits of the CDR3 on the DNA are not certain, so only TCRdb's listed CDR3 is given. The rearrangement uses TRBV13 and TRBJ1-2; the table's D call, TRBD1, has no DNA check behind it. Germline V gene sequence: CDR1 PRHDT, CDR2 FYEKMQ (reference sequence). The CDR3 length is 9 residues, termini included. The CDR3 sequence is CASAPLGTS.

This clonotype was seen at least ten times. The J gene is TRBJ1-4, the V gene TRBV2; no reliable D call. The CDR3 covers 13 residues. Per the germline V gene, CDR1 is SNHLY and CDR2 is FYNNEI. This CDR3 reads CASHWGPDEKLFF. CDR3 nucleotides: TGTGCATCGCACTGGGGTCCTGATGAAAAACTGTTTTTT.

This clonotype was detected only a few times. The chain is built from TRBV11-1 and TRBJ2-1; no reliable D call. The CDR3 length is 14 residues. The germline V and J ends were trimmed by 0 bases and 7 bases, with 10 bases remaining between them. Germline CDR1 reads SGHAT; CDR2 reads FQDESV (reference sequence). CDR3 sequence: CASSLAHAINEQFF. In nucleotides, the CDR3 is TGTGCCAGCAGCTTAGCTCACGCCATAAATGAGCAGTTCTTC. The full variable domain, rest sourced from reference TRBV11-1 and TRBJ2-1, is EAEVAQSPRYKITEKSQAVAFWCDPISGHATLYWYRQILGQGPELLVQFQDESVVDDSQLPKDRFSAERLKGVDSTLKIQPAELGDSAMYLCASSLAHAINEQFFGPGTRLTVL.

This clonotype occurred a few times. J is TRBJ2-7 and V is TRBV27, with D hard to call. Trimming took 5 bases from V and 0 from J, leaving 11 bases between them. Germline V CDR1 and CDR2: MNHEY, SMNVEV (reference sequence). CDR3 length equals 14 residues. The CDR3 DNA is TGTGCCAGCAGTGGTCAGGAGAGCTCCTACGAGCAGTACTTC. Translated: CASSGQESSYEQYF.

V and J are TRBV11-2 and TRBJ1-3, with a tentative D call TRBD1 (6 bases). The CDR3 spans 14 residues. V lost 5 bases and J 3 bases, leaving 11 bases between the germline ends. CDR1 and CDR2 (germline): SGHAT, FQNNGV. CDR3 sequence: CASSRGQLGNTIYF. The CDR3 DNA is TGTGCCAGCAGCCGCGGACAGCTTGGAAACACCATATATTTT.

The sample holds many counts of this clonotype. V usage is TRBV20-1 and J usage is TRBJ2-7, with 9 bases aligning to TRBD1. This CDR3 has 14 residues. The germline V gene encodes CDR1 DFQATT and CDR2 SNEGSKA (reference sequence). V lost 5 bases, J lost 6 bases, and 11 bases stayed unmatched. In DNA, the CDR3 is TGCAGTGCTGGACAGGGGACCTCGAGTTTCGAGCAGTACTTC. Encoded protein: CSAGQGTSSFEQYF.

This clonotype was observed at least ten times. The V call is TRBV24-1, the J call TRBJ2-5; 9 bases are shared with TRBD1. This CDR3 has 15 residues. CDR1 and CDR2 from the germline V gene are KGHDR and SFDVKD. Trimming at V came to 5 bases and at J to 2 bases, leaving 5 bases not matched to a gene. The CDR3 reads CATSALGQGQETQYF. The CDR3 coding sequence is TGTGCCACCAGTGCCCTGGGACAGGGACAAGAGACCCAGTACTTC.

J is TRBJ1-2 and V is TRBV5-6; the D is unclear. The germline V gene has CDR1 SGHDT and CDR2 YYEEEE. This CDR3 is built from 14 residues. V lost 3 bases to trimming and J lost 4 bases, with 13 bases between them. The CDR3 region has the DNA TGTGCCAGCAGCTCCCCGGACCGGAGCTATGGCTACACCTTC. This gives the protein CASSSPDRSYGYTF.

There are many counts of this clonotype. V usage is TRBV28 and J usage is TRBJ1-3; the D is unclear. CDR1 is MDHEN and CDR2 is SYDVKM in the germline V gene. The CDR3 length is 15 residues. Trimming cost V 6 bases and J 0 bases, with 12 bases left between them. The CDR3 here is CASRLTPYSGNTIYF. The CDR3 DNA sequence: TGTGCCAGCAGACTGACACCATACTCTGGAAACACCATATATTTT.

At least ten counts were recorded for this clonotype. The V call is TRBV3-1, the J call TRBJ1-4; D unresolved. The V end lost 1 base, the J end lost 7 bases, and 10 bases lay between the germline ends. The germline CDR1 and CDR2 sequences are LGHDT and YNNKEL (reference sequence). CDR3 length equals 14 residues. The CDR3 loop reads CASSQGGFGEKLFF. DNA of the CDR3: TGTGCCAGCAGCCAAGGCGGTTTCGGTGAAAAACTGTTTTTT.

Note on this clonotype: A far larger clone is one nucleotide away, so this likely arose from a read error. This rearrangement joins TRBV7-2 to TRBJ2-1; TRBD2 matches at 12 bases. CDR1 and CDR2 (germline): SGHTA, FQGNSA. J gave up 3 bases and V 6 bases, and 3 bases lay outside the gene matches. This CDR3 contains 15 residues. The CDR3 reads CASSSGLAGYNEQFF. In nucleotides, the CDR3 is TGTGCCAGCAGTTCGGGACTAGCGGGCTACAATGAGCAGTTCTTC.

The chain carries TRBV14 and TRBJ1-6; D perhaps matches TRBD1 (6 bases). The length of the CDR3 is 12 residues. Germline-derived CDR1 and CDR2 are SGHDN and FVKESK. The V end was cut by 3 bases, the J end by 9 bases, with 6 bases between. This CDR3 reads CASSQDSSPLHF. The CDR3 coding sequence is TGTGCCAGCAGCCAGGACAGTTCACCCCTCCACTTT.